This T cell receptor beta chain was identified during a study of breast tumors, draining lymph nodes, adjacent tissues. A remark on this clonotype: Its antigen remains unidentified.

Samples came from axillary lymph nodes draining the breast cancer. TCRdb redid the calling of the multiplex PCR reads with MiXCR, one entry per CDR3 protein. Among some 130,000 distinct CDR3 sequences listed, 15% to 20% were seen once. Study-level points and caveats: Compared with lymph nodes, tumors were less diverse; compared with nontumor tissue, more.

This CDR3 is built from 14 residues. CDR1 and CDR2 (germline): MDHEN, SYDVKM. The V and J ends lost 7 bases and 0 bases respectively, with 12 bases between them. The chain links TRBV28 to TRBJ1-2; D unclear. The TCR originated in a female donor with breast cancer. Some clones in this sample may be carry-over from other donors' samples. Sequencing input: axillary lymph node tissue. CDR3 DNA sequence: TGTGCCAGCAACGAGGCGAAAACTAACTATGGCTACACCTTC. This translates into CASNEAKTNYGYTF.